Listed below are T cell receptor beta chains from one sample, sequenced in a study of brain T cells in children with intractable seizures. Measured with immunoSEQ multiplex PCR; TCRdb has only the in-frame clones, and not every one. The sample holds about 340,000 clones, nearly 95% seen once. The sample consisted of peripheral blood, taken 5 to 6 months after surgery. These receptor sequences come from a boy in the first two years of life with tuberous sclerosis and intractable seizures. CDR3s include the opening cysteine and the closing phenylalanine or tryptophan. A D gene is named only where the DNA matches it firmly. Size is stated for part of the rows, as once, few or many counts, or as a class when the clone is expanded.

v_gene	abundance	j_gene	d_gene	CDR3aa	CDR3nt
TRBV12-3/TRBV12-4	once	TRBJ1-5	NA	CASSFGGYQPQHF	TGTGCCAGCAGTTTTGGCGGCTATCAGCCCCAGCATTTT
TRBV6-5	NA	TRBJ2-7	TRBD1	CAGQGEREQYF	TGTGCCGGACAGGGAGAGAGGGAGCAGTACTTC
TRBV5-1	NA	TRBJ1-4	TRBD1	CASSIAGGTNEKLFF	TGCGCCAGCAGCATCGCAGGGGGAACTAATGAAAAACTGTTTTTT
TRBV13	NA	TRBJ2-3	NA	CASSLRDLTDTQYF	TGTGCCAGCAGCCTAAGGGACCTTACAGATACGCAGTATTTT
TRBV12-3/TRBV12-4	NA	TRBJ2-7	NA	CASSLARRDEQYF	TGTGCCAGCAGTTTAGCGCGCAGGGACGAGCAGTACTTC
TRBV30	NA	TRBJ2-2	TRBD1	CACGQGAWNTGELFF	TGTGCCTGTGGACAGGGGGCTTGGAACACCGGGGAGCTGTTTTTT
TRBV9	NA	TRBJ2-1	NA	CASSVTGANNEQFF	TGTGCCAGCAGCGTGACCGGGGCCAACAATGAGCAGTTCTTC
TRBV13	NA	TRBJ2-1	TRBD1	CASSLVDRDNEQFF	TGTGCCAGCAGCTTAGTGGACAGGGACAATGAGCAGTTCTTC
TRBV30	NA	TRBJ2-1	TRBD2	CAWSVGTSAALEQFF	TGTGCCTGGAGTGTAGGGACTAGCGCTGCGCTTGAGCAGTTCTTC
TRBV11-2	NA	TRBJ1-1	NA	CASSLTSMNTEAFF	TGTGCCAGCAGCTTAACGTCCATGAACACTGAAGCTTTCTTT
TRBV13	NA	TRBJ1-2	NA	CASSLGSVNYGYTF	TGTGCCAGCAGCTTAGGTTCGGTAAACTATGGCTACACCTTC
TRBV13	many	TRBJ2-1	TRBD2	CASSLVTSGRAYNEQFF	TGTGCCAGCAGCTTAGTGACTAGCGGGAGGGCCTACAATGAGCAGTTCTTC
TRBV6-1	NA	TRBJ1-2	NA	CASSDRGNYGYTF	TGTGCCAGCAGTGACAGGGGAAACTATGGCTACACCTTC
TRBV19	NA	TRBJ1-5	NA	CASSIGPFWGNQPQHF	TGTGCCAGTAGTATAGGACCCTTTTGGGGGAATCAGCCCCAGCATTTT
TRBV11-3	NA	TRBJ2-7	TRBD1	CASSARDRSSYEQYF	TGTGCCAGCAGCGCCCGGGACAGAAGTTCCTACGAGCAGTACTTC
TRBV5-1	NA	TRBJ1-3	NA	CASSQDLSGNTIYF	TGCGCCAGCAGCCAGGACCTCTCTGGAAACACCATATATTTT
TRBV12-1	NA	TRBJ1-1	NA	CASSSNRDRGMNTEAFF	TGTGCCAGCAGCTCCAACCGGGACAGGGGAATGAACACTGAAGCTTTCTTT
TRBV7-3	NA	TRBJ2-6	NA	CASSPLFGGANVLTF	TGTGCCAGCAGCCCCCTTTTTGGCGGGGCCAACGTCCTGACTTTC
TRBV6-1	NA	TRBJ2-2	TRBD1	CASSEYRGSNTGELFF	TGTGCCAGCAGTGAGTACAGGGGGTCGAACACCGGGGAGCTGTTTTTT
TRBV4-1	NA	TRBJ1-1	NA	CASSRLSGDTEAFF	TGCGCCAGCAGCCGTCTCTCCGGCGACACTGAAGCTTTCTTT
TRBV12-5	NA	TRBJ2-3	TRBD2	CASGFRTSGGTDTQYF	TGTGCTAGTGGTTTCAGGACTAGCGGGGGAACAGATACGCAGTATTTT
TRBV5-1	many	TRBJ2-7	TRBD2	CASSLESGGPANEQYF	TGCGCCAGCAGCTTGGAATCGGGGGGGCCTGCGAACGAGCAGTACTTC
TRBV11-2	NA	TRBJ1-1	NA	CASTWVTEAFF	TGTGCCAGCACCTGGGTCACTGAAGCTTTCTTT
TRBV4-1	NA	TRBJ2-3	NA	CASSQDPPGHSTDTQYF	TGCGCCAGCAGCCAAGATCCTCCGGGACACTCCACAGATACGCAGTATTTT
TRBV6-1	few	TRBJ1-5	TRBD1	CASSELPAGQGNQPQHF	TGTGCCAGCAGTGAACTCCCTGCGGGACAGGGCAATCAGCCCCAGCATTTT
TRBV5-5	NA	TRBJ2-3	TRBD1	CASSLGGTGVDTQYF	TGTGCCAGCAGCTTGGGAGGGACAGGGGTAGATACGCAGTATTTT
TRBV20-1	once	TRBJ2-1	NA	CSASSIQKFF	TGCAGTGCTAGTTCGATTCAAAAGTTCTTC
TRBV11-2	NA	TRBJ2-1	TRBD2	CASSPGTSASVEQFF	TGTGCCAGCAGCCCCGGGACTAGCGCGTCTGTTGAGCAGTTCTTC
TRBV12-5	NA	TRBJ2-3	NA	CASGLRGYTDTQYF	TGTGCTAGTGGTTTGAGGGGGTACACAGATACGCAGTATTTT
TRBV2	NA	TRBJ2-1	NA	CASSEVPGTVYNEQFF	TGTGCCAGCAGTGAAGTCCCCGGGACGGTTTACAATGAGCAGTTCTTC
TRBV10-3	once	TRBJ2-5	NA	CAINPGVTETQYF	TGTGCCATAAACCCGGGAGTTACAGAGACCCAGTACTTC
TRBV5-6	NA	TRBJ1-3	NA	CASSGDERNTIYF	TGTGCCAGCAGCGGGGACGAAAGAAACACCATATATTTT
TRBV27	NA	TRBJ2-2	TRBD2	CASSYSGHTNTGELFF	TGTGCCAGCAGTTATAGCGGGCACACGAACACCGGGGAGCTGTTTTTT
TRBV27	once	TRBJ1-1	NA	CASSLRLNLEDFF	TGTGCCAGCAGCCTCCGACTCAACCTGGAAGATTTCTTT
TRBV5-1	NA	TRBJ2-1	TRBD2	CASSSGLAGGPNEQFF	TGCGCCAGCAGCTCTGGACTAGCGGGAGGTCCCAATGAGCAGTTCTTC
TRBV18	once	TRBJ2-2	TRBD1	CASSQKGDRNTGELFF	TGTGCCAGCTCACAAAAAGGGGACAGGAACACCGGGGAGCTGTTTTTT
TRBV13	NA	TRBJ2-5	NA	CASSLRGGQETQYF	TGTGCCAGCAGCTTGAGGGGCGGTCAAGAGACCCAGTACTTC
TRBV12-3/TRBV12-4	NA	TRBJ2-7	NA	CASSLAWQDEQYF	TGTGCCAGCAGTTTAGCGTGGCAGGACGAGCAGTACTTC
TRBV5-1	NA	TRBJ2-7	NA	CASRFSGRTYEQYF	TGCGCCAGCCGATTTAGCGGTAGAACCTACGAGCAGTACTTC
TRBV5-1	NA	TRBJ1-2	NA	CASSDPEFTLSYGYTF	TGCGCCAGCAGCGATCCTGAATTCACCCTGTCCTATGGCTACACCTTC
TRBV7-6	NA	TRBJ1-3	NA	CASSFARANSGNTIYF	TGTGCCAGCAGCTTCGCCAGAGCTAATTCTGGAAACACCATATATTTT
TRBV19	few	TRBJ1-5	NA	CASSSSSLRAGNQPQHF	TGTGCCAGTAGTTCTAGCTCATTACGGGCTGGCAATCAGCCCCAGCATTTT
TRBV7-2	NA	TRBJ2-1	TRBD2	CASSSSTSGGAQEQFF	TGTGCCAGCAGCTCTAGTACTAGCGGGGGGGCCCAAGAGCAGTTCTTC